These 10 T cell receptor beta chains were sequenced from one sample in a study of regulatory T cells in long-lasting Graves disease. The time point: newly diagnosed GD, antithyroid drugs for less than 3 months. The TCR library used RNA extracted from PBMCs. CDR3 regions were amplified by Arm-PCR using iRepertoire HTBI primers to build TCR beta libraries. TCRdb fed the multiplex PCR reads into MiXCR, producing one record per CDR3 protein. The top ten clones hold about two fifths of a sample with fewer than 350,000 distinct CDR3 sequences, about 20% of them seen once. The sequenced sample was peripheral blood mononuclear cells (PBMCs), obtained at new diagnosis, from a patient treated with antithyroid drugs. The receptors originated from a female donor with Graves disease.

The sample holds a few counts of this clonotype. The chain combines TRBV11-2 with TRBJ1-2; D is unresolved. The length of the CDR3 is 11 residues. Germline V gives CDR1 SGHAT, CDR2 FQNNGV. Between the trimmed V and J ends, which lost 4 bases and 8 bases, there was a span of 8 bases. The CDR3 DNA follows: TGTGCCAGCAGCTGGAGCGGGGGCTACACCTTC. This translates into CASSWSGGYTF.

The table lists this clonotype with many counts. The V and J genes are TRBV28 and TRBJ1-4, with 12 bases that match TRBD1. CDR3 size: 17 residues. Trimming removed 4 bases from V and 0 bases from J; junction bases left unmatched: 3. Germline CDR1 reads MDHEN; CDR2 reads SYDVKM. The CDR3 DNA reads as TGTGCCAGCAGTTCGGGACAGGGGGCGGCAACTAATGAAAAACTGTTTTTT. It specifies CASSSGQGAATNEKLFF.

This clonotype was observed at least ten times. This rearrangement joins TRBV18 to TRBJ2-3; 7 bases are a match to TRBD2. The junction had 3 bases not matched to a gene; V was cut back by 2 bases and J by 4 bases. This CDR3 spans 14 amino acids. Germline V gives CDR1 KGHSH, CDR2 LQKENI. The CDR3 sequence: CASSPDRGADTQYF. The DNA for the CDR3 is TGTGCCAGCTCACCAGACCGGGGGGCAGATACGCAGTATTTT.

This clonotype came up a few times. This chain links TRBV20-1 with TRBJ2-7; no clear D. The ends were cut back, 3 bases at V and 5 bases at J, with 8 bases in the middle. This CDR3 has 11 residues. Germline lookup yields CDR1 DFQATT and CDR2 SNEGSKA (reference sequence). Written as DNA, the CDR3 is TGCAGTGCTAGTTTGTGTCACGAGCAGTACTTC. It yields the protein CSASLCHEQYF.

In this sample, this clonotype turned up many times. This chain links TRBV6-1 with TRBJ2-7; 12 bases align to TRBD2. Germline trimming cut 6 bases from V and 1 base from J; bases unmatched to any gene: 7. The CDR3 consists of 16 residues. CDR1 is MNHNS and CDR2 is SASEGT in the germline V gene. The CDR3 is CASRRTSGDPSYEQYF. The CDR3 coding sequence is TGTGCCAGCAGGCGGACTAGCGGGGATCCTTCCTACGAGCAGTACTTC.

This CDR3 is CASSHVGGRNEKLFF. For the CDR3, the DNA is TGTGCCAGCTCACATGTCGGCGGACGGAATGAAAAACTGTTTTTT. The V and J genes are TRBV18 and TRBJ1-4; no clear D. Trimming left V 4 bases short and J 5 bases short, with 14 bases between. Germline lookup yields CDR1 KGHSH and CDR2 LQKENI. The CDR3 is made up of 15 amino acids.

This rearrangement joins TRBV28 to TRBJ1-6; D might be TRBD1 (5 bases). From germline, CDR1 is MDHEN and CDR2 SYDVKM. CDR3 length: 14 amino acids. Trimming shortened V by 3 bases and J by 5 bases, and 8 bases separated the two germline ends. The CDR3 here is CASSFLGDNSPLHF. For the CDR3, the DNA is TGTGCCAGCAGTTTTTTGGGGGATAATTCACCCCTCCACTTT.

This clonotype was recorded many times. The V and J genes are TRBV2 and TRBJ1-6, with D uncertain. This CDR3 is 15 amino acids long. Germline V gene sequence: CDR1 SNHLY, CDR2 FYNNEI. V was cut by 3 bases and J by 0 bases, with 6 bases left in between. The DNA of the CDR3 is TGTGCCAGCAGTGATGCAAGCTCCTATAATTCACCCCTCCACTTT. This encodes CASSDASSYNSPLHF. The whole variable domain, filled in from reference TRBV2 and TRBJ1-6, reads EPEVTQTPSHQVTQMGQEVILRCVPISNHLYFYWYRQILGQKVEFLVSFYNNEISEKSEIFDDQFSVERPDGSNFTLKIRSTKLEDSAMYFCASSDASSYNSPLHFGNGTRLTVT.

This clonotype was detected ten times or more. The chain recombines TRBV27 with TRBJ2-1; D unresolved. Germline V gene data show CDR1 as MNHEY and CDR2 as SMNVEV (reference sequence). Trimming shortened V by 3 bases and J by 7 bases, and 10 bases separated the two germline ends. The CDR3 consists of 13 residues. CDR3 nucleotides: TGTGCCAGCAGTTTCTCCCTTGGTAATGAGCAGTTCTTC. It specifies CASSFSLGNEQFF.

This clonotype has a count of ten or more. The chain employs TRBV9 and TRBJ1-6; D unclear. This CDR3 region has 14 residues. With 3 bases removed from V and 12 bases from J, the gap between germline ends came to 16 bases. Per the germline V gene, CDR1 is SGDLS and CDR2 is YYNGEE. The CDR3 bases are TGTGCCAGCAGCGCCCTGATGGCGGGGAAACCCCTCCACTTT. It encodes CASSALMAGKPLHF.